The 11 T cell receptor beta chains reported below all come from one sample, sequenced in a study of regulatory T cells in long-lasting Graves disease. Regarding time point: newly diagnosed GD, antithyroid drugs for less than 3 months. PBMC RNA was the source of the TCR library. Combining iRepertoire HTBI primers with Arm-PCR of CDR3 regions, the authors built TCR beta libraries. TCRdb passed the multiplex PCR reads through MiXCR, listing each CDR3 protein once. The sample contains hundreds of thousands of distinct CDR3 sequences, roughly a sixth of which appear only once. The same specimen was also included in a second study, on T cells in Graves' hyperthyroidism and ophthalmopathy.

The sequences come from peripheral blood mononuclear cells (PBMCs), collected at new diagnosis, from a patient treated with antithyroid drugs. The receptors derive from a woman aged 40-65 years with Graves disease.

The CDR3 region is CASSFGRASGKNIQYF. For the CDR3, the DNA is TGTGCCAGCAGCTTCGGGAGGGCCTCGGGCAAAAACATTCAGTACTTC. The V call is TRBV11-2, the J call TRBJ2-4; 8 positions match TRBD2. This CDR3 has 16 residues. Losses at the gene ends were 3 bases for V and 3 bases for J; bases not matched to a gene: 7. CDR1 and CDR2 (germline): SGHAT, FQNNGV.

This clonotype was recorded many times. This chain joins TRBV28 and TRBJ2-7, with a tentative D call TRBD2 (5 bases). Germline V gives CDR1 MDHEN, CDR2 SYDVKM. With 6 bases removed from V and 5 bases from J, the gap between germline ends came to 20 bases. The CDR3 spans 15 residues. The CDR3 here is CASSSRRLAANEQYF. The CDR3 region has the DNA TGTGCCAGCAGCTCTCGGCGGCTAGCCGCCAACGAGCAGTACTTC.

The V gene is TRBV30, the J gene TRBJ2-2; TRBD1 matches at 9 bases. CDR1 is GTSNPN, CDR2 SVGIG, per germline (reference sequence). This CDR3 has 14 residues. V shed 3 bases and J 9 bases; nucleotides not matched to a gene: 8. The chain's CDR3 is CAWRSGTGKWELFF. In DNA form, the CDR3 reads TGTGCCTGGAGGTCCGGGACAGGGAAATGGGAGCTGTTTTTT. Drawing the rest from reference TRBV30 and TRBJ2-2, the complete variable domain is SQTIHQWPATLVQPVGSPLSLECTVEGTSNPNLYWYRQAAGRGLQLLFYSVGIGQISSEVPQNLSASRPQDRQFILSSKKLLLSDSGFYLCAWRSGTGKWELFFGEGSRLTVL.

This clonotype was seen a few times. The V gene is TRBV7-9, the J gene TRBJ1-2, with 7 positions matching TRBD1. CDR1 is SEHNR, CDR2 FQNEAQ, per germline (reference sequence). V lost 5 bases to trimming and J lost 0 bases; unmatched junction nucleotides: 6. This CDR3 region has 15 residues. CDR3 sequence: CASSGGQTANYGYTF. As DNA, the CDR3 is TGTGCCAGCAGCGGGGGACAGACCGCTAACTATGGCTACACCTTC.

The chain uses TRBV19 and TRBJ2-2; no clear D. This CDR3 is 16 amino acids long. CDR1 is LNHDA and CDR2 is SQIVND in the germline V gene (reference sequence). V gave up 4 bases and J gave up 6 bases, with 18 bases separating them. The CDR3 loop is CASSKGLKLGPGELFF. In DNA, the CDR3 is TGTGCCAGTAGTAAGGGTCTCAAGCTAGGTCCCGGGGAGCTGTTTTTT.

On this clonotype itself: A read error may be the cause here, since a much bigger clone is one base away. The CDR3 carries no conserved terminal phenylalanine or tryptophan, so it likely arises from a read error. The CDR3 bases are TGTGCCAGCAGCCAACGCGGGGGGCTTCAAGAGACCCAGTACTCC. This codes for CASSQRGGLQETQYS. The genes are TRBV3-1 and TRBJ2-5, with 8 bases identical to TRBD2. This CDR3 region has 15 residues. Germline CDR1 is LGHDT and CDR2 is YNNKEL (reference sequence). V lost 2 bases and J lost 2; bases outside the gene matches: 4.

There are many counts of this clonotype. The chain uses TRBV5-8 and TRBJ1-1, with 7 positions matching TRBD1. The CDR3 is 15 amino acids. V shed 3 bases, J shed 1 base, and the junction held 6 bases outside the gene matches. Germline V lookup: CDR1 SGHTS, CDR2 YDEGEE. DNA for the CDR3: TGTGCCAGCAGCTATACAGGGGAGGCGAACACTGAAGCTTTCTTT. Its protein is CASSYTGEANTEAFF. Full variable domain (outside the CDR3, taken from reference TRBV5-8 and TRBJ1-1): EAGVTQSPTHLIKTRGQQATLRCSPISGHTSVYWYQQALGLGLQFLLWYDEGEERNRGNFPPRFSGRQFPNYSSELNVNALELEDSALYLCASSYTGEANTEAFFGQGTRLTVV.

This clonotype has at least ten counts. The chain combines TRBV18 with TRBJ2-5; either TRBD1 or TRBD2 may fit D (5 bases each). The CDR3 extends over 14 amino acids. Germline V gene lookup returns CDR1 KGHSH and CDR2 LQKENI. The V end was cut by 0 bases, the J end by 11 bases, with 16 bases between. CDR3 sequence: CASSPPLRNEGQYF. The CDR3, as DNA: TGTGCCAGCTCACCACCTCTTAGGAACGAGGGGCAGTACTTC.

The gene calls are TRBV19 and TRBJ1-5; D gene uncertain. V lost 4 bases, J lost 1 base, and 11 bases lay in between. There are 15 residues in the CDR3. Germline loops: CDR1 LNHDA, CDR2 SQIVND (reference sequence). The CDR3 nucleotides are TGTGCCAGTAGTACTGGGGTCGGCAGCAATCAGCCCCAGCATTTT. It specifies CASSTGVGSNQPQHF.

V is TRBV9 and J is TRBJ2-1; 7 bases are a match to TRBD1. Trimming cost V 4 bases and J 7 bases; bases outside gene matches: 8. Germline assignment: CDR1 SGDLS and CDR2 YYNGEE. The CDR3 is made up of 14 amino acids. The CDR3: CASSSRTGLNEQFF. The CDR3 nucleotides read TGTGCCAGCAGCTCTCGGACAGGCTTAAATGAGCAGTTCTTC.

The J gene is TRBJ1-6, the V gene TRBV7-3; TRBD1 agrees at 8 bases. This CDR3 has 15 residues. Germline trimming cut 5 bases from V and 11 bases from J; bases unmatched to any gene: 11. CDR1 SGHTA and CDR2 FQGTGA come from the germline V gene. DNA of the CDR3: TGTGCCAGCAGCCGGGCCCAGGGGGCAGGTCCACCCCTCCACTTT. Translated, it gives CASSRAQGAGPPLHF.